These 5 T cell receptor beta chains came from one sample sequenced in a study of blood T cell repertoires in COVID-19. Assay used: immunoSEQ multiplex PCR; TCRdb lists only in-frame clones, some missing. The profile shows approximately 210,000 clones, approximately 80% of them singletons. What was sequenced was peripheral blood. Every receptor here comes from a young man with active or convalescent COVID-19.

V is TRBV30 and J is TRBJ2-1; a weak D match, TRBD2 (6 bases). In germline, CDR1 is GTSNPN, CDR2 SVGIG (reference sequence). This CDR3 is built from 13 residues. Trimming pared 4 bases from V and 5 bases from J, leaving 12 bases between. This CDR3 is CAWNPPSDNEQFF. CDR3 coding DNA: TGTGCCTGGAATCCCCCTAGCGACAATGAGCAGTTCTTC. The whole variable domain, remainder taken from reference TRBV30 and TRBJ2-1, is SQTIHQWPATLVQPVGSPLSLECTVEGTSNPNLYWYRQAAGRGLQLLFYSVGIGQISSEVPQNLSASRPQDRQFILSSKKLLLSDSGFYLCAWNPPSDNEQFFGPGTRLTVL.

This clone was detected only a few times. The rearrangement links TRBV7-3 to TRBJ2-3, with a weak D call TRBD2 (6 bases). Germline lookup yields CDR1 SGHTA and CDR2 FQGTGA. The ends were cut back, 1 base at V and 5 bases at J, with 7 bases in the middle. The CDR3 loop spans 13 amino acids. CDR3 sequence (DNA): TGTGCCAGCAGCTTAATGCGGGGAGATACGCAGTATTTT. It is translated as CASSLMRGDTQYF.

The sample holds a few counts of this clone. The rearrangement links TRBV6-4 to TRBJ2-1; 10 bases are shared with TRBD2. The germline CDR1 and CDR2 sequences are MRHNA and SNTAGT. The V gene end was trimmed by 2 bases and the J gene end by 7 bases; junction bases not matched to a gene: 8. The CDR3 sequence is 16 residues long. The CDR3: CASSDRAGGSNNEQFF. CDR3 DNA: TGTGCCAGCAGTGACCGAGCGGGAGGGAGCAATAATGAGCAGTTCTTC.

The chain employs TRBV29-1 and TRBJ2-7; D may be TRBD2 (5 bases). V was cut by 6 bases and J by 4 bases, with 22 bases left in between. This CDR3 comprises 15 residues. The germline gives CDR1 SQVTM, CDR2 ANQGSEA. The CDR3 DNA sequence: TGCAGCGTGACGAGTCCGGGGATTGGGCCTTACGAGCAGTACTTC. This encodes CSVTSPGIGPYEQYF.

This chain joins TRBV4-3 and TRBJ1-2; tentative D call: TRBD1 (6 bases). The germline V and J ends were trimmed by 4 bases and 11 bases, with 23 bases remaining between them. The CDR3 runs to 15 residues. Germline lookup yields CDR1 LGHNA and CDR2 YSLEER. The CDR3: CASSPPDSLSTGYTF. CDR3 DNA: TGCGCCAGCAGCCCCCCGGACAGCCTTTCGACCGGGTACACCTTC.